The source of this TCR beta chain is a study of blood T cell repertoires in COVID-19. At the level of the study: Some COVID-19 samples were acute and others convalescent; all came from the United States, Italy and Spain.

Clones were read by immunoSEQ multiplex PCR, and TCRdb kept only the in-frame ones, dropping some. The table shows more than 140,000 clones, with about 79% occurring only once. Trimming shortened V by 6 bases and J by 1 base, and 10 bases separated the two germline ends. Germline lookup yields CDR1 MNHNY and CDR2 SVGAGI (reference sequence). The CDR3 extends over 14 amino acids. The chain carries TRBV6-6 and TRBJ1-5; no firm D call. Sequenced: peripheral blood. This receptor was taken from a woman between 50 and 59 years old in a cohort sampled during active or convalescent COVID-19. The CDR3 loop is CASSRIGSNQPQHF. The CDR3 coding sequence is TGTGCCAGCAGCCGAATCGGGAGCAATCAGCCCCAGCATTTT.